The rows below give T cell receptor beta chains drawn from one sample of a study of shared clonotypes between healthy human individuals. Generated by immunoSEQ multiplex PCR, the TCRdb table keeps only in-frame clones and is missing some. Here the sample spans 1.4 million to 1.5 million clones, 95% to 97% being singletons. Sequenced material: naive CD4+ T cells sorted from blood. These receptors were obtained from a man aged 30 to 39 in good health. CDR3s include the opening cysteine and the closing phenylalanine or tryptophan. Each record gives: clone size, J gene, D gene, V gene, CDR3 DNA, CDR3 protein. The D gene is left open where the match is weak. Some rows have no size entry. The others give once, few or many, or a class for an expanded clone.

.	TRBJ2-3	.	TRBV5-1	TGCGCCAGCAGCTTAGGTAGTAAACCGACCCGGGGGCGTTACACAGATACGCAGTATTTT	CASSLGSKPTRGRYTDTQYF
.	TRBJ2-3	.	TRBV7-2	TGTGCCAGCAGCTTAGTTCCGGGAGGAGGGGGGACGCAGTATTTT	CASSLVPGGGGTQYF
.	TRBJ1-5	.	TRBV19	TGTGCCAGTAGTAGGCGGTTTAGACAGCCCCAGCATTTT	CASSRRFRQPQHF
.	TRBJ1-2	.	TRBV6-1	TGTGCCAGCAGTGAATGGGGCAGGGACGGCTACACCTTC	CASSEWGRDGYTF
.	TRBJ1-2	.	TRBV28	TGTGCCAGCAGTTTAGGCTTGGACTATGGCTACACCTTC	CASSLGLDYGYTF
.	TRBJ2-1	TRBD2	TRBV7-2	TGTGCCAGCATCCTGACTAGCGGGAGCTCCTACAATGAGCAGTTCTTC	CASILTSGSSYNEQFF
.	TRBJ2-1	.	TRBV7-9	TGTGCCAGCAGCTTAGGAGCGACAAATGAGCAGTTCTTC	CASSLGATNEQFF
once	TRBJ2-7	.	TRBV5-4	TGTGCCAGCAGAAAGGGACTTAACTACGAGCAGTACTTC	CASRKGLNYEQYF
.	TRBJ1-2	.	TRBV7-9	TGTGCCAGCAGCCCGACAGGAAACTATGGCTACACCTTC	CASSPTGNYGYTF
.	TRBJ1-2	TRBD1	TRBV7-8	TGTGCCAGCAGCCCGGGGACAGGCCGCCCATATGGCTACACCTTC	CASSPGTGRPYGYTF
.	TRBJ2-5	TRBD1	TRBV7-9	TGTGCCAGTGCGGCGGGACAGGGTCAAGAGACCCAGTACTTC	CASAAGQGQETQYF
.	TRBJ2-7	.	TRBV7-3	TGTGCCAGCAGCCCCGACCCGGGGTTAGGCGAGCAGTACTTC	CASSPDPGLGEQYF
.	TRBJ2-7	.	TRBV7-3	TGTGCCAGCAGCTTCGGACCCTCCTACGAGCAGTACTTC	CASSFGPSYEQYF
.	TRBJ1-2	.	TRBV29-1	TGCAGCGTTGAAGCGGAACCGGGGAGGCCCCTAAACTATGGCTACACCTTC	CSVEAEPGRPLNYGYTF
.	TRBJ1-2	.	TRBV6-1	TGTGCCGCAAGCAAGAATGGCTACACCTTC	CAASKNGYTF